Listed below are T cell receptor beta chains from one sample, sequenced in a study of shared clonotypes between healthy human individuals. Assay: immunoSEQ multiplex PCR; the TCRdb copy retains only in-frame clones and omits some. Here the sample spans millions of clones, 85% to 95% being singletons. The source material was naive CD4+ T cells sorted from blood. Every receptor here comes from a man younger than 35 in good health. The CDR3 runs from the conserved cysteine through the conserved F or W. A D gene is named only where the DNA matches it firmly.

D gene	V gene	CDR3 protein
.	TRBV5-1	CASSSGASPNTGELFF
.	TRBV9	CASPSHEQFF
.	TRBV28	CASSDRYTEAFF
TRBD1	TRBV10-2	CASSVTGDGTEAFF
TRBD2	TRBV10-3	CAISEVAGGGETQYF
TRBD1	TRBV5-8	CASSSGGQSLPWELFF
.	TRBV29-1	CSVVGATGELFF
TRBD2	TRBV28	CASSPSGRRITDTQYF
.	TRBV7-2	CASSEQGGNTEAFF
.	TRBV9	CASSPYWAGANTGELFF
TRBD2	TRBV7-7	CASSLVTGRGNGELFF
.	TRBV28	CASGGLGIPQETQYF
.	TRBV2	CASSGEGETGELFF
.	TRBV11-3	CASSLGWQTGNTDTQYF
.	TRBV7-8	CASSLDPGNYGYTF
.	TRBV7-2	CASSLDSGNIQYF
TRBD2	TRBV6-5	CASSLSGGRTDTQYF
TRBD1	TRBV11-3	CASSLRDRTNTGELFF
.	TRBV2	CASRARTPGNTIYF
.	TRBV5-6	CASSLRNNSPLHF
.	TRBV6-5	CASSYSPDTDTQYF
TRBD2	TRBV4-3	CASSQASGSIKDTQYF
.	TRBV4-3	CASSQDVGYEQFF
.	TRBV30	CAWSVPPPGTQYF
.	TRBV5-1	CASSLVLGTSTGELFF
TRBD1	TRBV11-2	CASSPGTVETQYF
.	TRBV2	CASSVRREKTYEQYF
.	TRBV18	CASIQGIPNYGYTF
TRBD1	TRBV5-5	CASSPGQGGYGYTF
.	TRBV28	CASTPGGSGNTIYF
.	TRBV6-5	CASRAGVGGYEQYF
.	TRBV6-1	CASSPLLGNEKLFF
TRBD1	TRBV28	CASSTPGGTGGTYEQYF